This TCR beta chain was recovered during a study of vaccination effects on CD4 cells after COVID-19. Study-wide results and caveats: At late timepoints after vaccination, vaccine- and infection-induced clones shrank markedly.

Before any sequencing was done, the ViraFEST assay used viral peptide pools to expand antigen-specific CD4+ T cells. Cells that had been cultured for 10 days were the source of isolated CD4+ T cells. Nucleocapsid antibody tests were negative, and the vaccine recipients had no prior SARS-CoV-2 infection. Cultures got half-medium changes with IL-2 on days 3 and 7. The CDR3 runs 17 residues. V dropped 4 bases and J dropped 1; count of bases not matched to a gene: 10. Germline CDR1 reads SGDLS; CDR2 reads YYNGEE. Worth noting for this clone: No antigen is known for it.

Some clones are missing from TCRdb's copy, which holds only in-frame ones; the method was immunoSEQ multiplex PCR. Of some 68,000 clones in the sample, over 70% are singletons; the top ten hold 3% to 4%. This sequence was found in a human donor who received a COVID-19 vaccine. Sequencing was performed on CD4+ T cells from PBMCs cultured with HCoV-OC43 spike peptides, taken before COVID-19 vaccination. The sample's subset: HCoV-OC43 spike overlapping peptide pool stimulation. This chain uses TRBV9 with TRBJ2-3, with 9 bases fitting TRBD1. The CDR3, as DNA: TGTGCCAGCAGCCCATCCGTGGGGGACAGGGGCACAGATACGCAGTATTTT. It is translated as CASSPSVGDRGTDTQYF. The full variable domain, with the rest looked up from reference TRBV9 and TRBJ2-3, is DSGVTQTPKHLITATGQRVTLRCSPRSGDLSVYWYQQSLDQGLQFLIQYYNGEERAKGNILERFSAQQFPDLHSELNLSSLELGDSALYFCASSPSVGDRGTDTQYFGPGTRLTVL.